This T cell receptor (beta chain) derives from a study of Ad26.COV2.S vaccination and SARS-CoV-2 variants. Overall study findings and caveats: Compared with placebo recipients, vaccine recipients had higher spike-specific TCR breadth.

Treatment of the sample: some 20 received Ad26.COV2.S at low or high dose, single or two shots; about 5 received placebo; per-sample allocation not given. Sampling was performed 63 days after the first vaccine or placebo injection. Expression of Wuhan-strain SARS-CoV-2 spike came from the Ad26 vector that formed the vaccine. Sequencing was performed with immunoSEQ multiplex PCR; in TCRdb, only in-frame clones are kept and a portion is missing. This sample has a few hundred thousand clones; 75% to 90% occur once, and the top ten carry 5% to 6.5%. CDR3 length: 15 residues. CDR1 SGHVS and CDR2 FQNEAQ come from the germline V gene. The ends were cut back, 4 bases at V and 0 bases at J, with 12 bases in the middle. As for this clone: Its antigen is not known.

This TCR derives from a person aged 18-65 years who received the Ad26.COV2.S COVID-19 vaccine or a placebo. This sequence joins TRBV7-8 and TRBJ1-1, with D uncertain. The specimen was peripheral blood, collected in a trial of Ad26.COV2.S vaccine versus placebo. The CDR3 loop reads CASSSRWQMNTEAFF. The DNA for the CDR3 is TGTGCCAGCAGCTCCCGGTGGCAGATGAACACTGAAGCTTTCTTT.